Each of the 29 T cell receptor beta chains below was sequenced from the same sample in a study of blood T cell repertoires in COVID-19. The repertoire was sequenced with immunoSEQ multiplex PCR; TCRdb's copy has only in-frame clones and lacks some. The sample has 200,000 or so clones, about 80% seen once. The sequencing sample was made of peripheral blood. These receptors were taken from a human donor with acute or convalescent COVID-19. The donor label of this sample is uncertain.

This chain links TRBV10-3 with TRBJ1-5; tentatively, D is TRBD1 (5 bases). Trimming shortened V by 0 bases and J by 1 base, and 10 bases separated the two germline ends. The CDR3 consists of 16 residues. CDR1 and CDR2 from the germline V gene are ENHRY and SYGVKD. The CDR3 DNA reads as TGTGCCATCAGTGAGTCAGGGGTCCCGAGCAATCAGCCCCAGCATTTT. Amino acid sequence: CAISESGVPSNQPQHF.

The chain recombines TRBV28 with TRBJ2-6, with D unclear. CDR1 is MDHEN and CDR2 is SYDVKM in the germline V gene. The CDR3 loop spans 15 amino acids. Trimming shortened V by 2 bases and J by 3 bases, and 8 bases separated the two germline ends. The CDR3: CASSLAGFGANVLTF. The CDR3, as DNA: TGTGCCAGCAGTTTAGCCGGGTTTGGGGCCAACGTCCTGACTTTC.

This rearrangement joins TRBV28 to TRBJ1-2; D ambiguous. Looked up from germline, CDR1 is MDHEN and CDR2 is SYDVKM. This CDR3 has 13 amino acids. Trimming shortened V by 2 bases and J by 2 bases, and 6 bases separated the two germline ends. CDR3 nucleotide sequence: TGTGCCAGCAGTTTAGGCGGGAACTATGGCTACACCTTC. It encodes CASSLGGNYGYTF.

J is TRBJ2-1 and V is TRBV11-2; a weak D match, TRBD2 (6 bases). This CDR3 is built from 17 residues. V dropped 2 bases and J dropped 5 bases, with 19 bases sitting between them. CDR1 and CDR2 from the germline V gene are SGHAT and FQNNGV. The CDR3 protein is CASSLRGGWDLNNEQFF. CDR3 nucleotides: TGTGCCAGCAGCTTACGGGGAGGATGGGACTTGAACAATGAGCAGTTCTTC.

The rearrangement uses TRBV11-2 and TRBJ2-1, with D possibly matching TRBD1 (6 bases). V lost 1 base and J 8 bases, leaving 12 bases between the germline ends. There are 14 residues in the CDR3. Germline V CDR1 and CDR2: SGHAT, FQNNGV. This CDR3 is CASSLGGPWDEQFF. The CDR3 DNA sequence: TGTGCCAGCAGCTTAGGGGGGCCTTGGGATGAGCAGTTCTTC. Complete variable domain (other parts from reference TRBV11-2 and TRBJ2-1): EAGVAQSPRYKIIEKRQSVAFWCNPISGHATLYWYQQILGQGPKLLIQFQNNGVVDDSQLPKDRFSAERLKGVDSTLKIQPAKLEDSAVYLCASSLGGPWDEQFFGPGTRLTVL.

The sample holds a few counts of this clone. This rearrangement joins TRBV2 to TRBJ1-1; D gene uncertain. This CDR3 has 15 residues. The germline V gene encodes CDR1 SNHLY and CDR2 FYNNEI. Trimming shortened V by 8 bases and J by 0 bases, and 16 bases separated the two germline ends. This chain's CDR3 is CASGPSGFMNTEAFF. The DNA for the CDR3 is TGTGCCAGCGGGCCCTCCGGTTTCATGAACACTGAAGCTTTCTTT.

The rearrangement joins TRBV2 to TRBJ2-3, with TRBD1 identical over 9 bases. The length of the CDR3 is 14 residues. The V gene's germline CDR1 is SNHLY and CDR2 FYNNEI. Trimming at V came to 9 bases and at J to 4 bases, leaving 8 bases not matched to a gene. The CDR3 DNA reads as TGTGCCAGAGGGGGGACAGGGAGGGCAGATACGCAGTATTTT. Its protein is CARGGTGRADTQYF.

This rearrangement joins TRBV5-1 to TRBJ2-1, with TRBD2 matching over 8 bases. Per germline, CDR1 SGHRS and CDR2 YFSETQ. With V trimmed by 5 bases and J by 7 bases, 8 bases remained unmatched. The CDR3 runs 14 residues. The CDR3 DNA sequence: TGCGCCAGCAGGGGACTAGGGGCCTTAAATGAGCAGTTCTTC. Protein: CASRGLGALNEQFF.

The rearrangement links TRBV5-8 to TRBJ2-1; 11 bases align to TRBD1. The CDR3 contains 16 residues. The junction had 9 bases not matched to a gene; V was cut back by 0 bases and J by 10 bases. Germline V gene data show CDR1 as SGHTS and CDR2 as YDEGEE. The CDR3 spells CASSLEVGTGGGEQFF. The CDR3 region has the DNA TGTGCCAGCAGCTTGGAAGTCGGGACAGGGGGTGGGGAGCAGTTCTTC.

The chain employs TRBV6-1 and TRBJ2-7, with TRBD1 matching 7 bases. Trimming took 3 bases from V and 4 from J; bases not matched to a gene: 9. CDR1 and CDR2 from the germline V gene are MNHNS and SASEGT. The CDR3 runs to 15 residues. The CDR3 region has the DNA TGTGCCAGCAGTGATCCCGACAGGGTTTTTTACGAGCAGTACTTC. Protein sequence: CASSDPDRVFYEQYF.

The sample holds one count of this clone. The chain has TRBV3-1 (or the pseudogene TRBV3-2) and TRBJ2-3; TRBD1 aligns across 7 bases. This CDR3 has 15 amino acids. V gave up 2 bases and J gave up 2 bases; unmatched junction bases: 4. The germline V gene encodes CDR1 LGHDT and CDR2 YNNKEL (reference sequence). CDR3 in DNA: TGTGCCAGCAGCCAAATAGGGGGCATCACAGATACGCAGTATTTT. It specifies CASSQIGGITDTQYF.

As DNA, the CDR3 is TGTGCCAGCAGTTATAGGGGGAGCAATCAGCCCCAGCATTTT. It encodes CASSYRGSNQPQHF. The chain links TRBV6-6 to TRBJ1-5, with a tentative D call TRBD1 (6 bases). V was clipped by 3 bases and J by 1 base, with 7 bases between them. Germline CDR1 MNHNY, CDR2 SVGAGI (reference sequence). This CDR3 has 14 residues.

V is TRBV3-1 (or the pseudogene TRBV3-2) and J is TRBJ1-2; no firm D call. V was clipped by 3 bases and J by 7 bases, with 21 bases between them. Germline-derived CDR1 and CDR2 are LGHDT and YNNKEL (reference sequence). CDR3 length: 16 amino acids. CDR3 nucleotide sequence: TGTGCCAGCAGCCATTTAAAGAACAGCGGCGAGGGTGGCTACACCTTC. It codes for CASSHLKNSGEGGYTF.

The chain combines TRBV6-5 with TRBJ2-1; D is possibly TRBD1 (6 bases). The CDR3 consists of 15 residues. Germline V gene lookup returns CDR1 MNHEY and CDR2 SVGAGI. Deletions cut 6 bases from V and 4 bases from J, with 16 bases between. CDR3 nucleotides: TGTGCCAGCAGCTTCGGACAGCCCCCTTACAATGAGCAGTTCTTC. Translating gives CASSFGQPPYNEQFF.

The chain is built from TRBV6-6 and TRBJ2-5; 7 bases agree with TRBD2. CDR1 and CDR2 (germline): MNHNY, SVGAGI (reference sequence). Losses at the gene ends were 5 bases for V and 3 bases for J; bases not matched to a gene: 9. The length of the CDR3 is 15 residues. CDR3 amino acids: CASSTVSGGKETQYF. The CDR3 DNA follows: TGTGCCAGCAGTACCGTTTCCGGGGGGAAAGAGACCCAGTACTTC.

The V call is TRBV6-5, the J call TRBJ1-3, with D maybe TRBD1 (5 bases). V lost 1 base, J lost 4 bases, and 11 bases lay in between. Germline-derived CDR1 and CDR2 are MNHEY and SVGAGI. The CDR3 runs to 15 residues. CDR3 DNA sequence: TGTGCCAGCAGTTACTACAGGTCGGGCGGAAACACCATATATTTT. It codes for CASSYYRSGGNTIYF.

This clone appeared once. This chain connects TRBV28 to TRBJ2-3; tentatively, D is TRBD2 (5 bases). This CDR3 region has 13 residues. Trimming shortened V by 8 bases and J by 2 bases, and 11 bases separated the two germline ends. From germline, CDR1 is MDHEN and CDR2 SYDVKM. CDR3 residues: CASGGGPTDTQYF. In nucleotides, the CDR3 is TGTGCCAGCGGCGGCGGGCCCACAGATACGCAGTATTTT.

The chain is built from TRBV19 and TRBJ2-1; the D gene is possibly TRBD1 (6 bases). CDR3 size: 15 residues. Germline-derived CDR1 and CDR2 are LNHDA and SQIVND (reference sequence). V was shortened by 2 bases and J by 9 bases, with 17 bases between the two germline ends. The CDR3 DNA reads TGTGCCAGTAGTATATACCCCTCAGGGGTGGGTGAGCAGTTCTTC. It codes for CASSIYPSGVGEQFF.

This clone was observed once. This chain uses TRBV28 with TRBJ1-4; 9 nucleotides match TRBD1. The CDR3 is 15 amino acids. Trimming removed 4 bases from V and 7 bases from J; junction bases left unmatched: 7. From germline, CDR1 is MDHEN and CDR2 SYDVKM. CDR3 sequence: CASSSTGQGSEKLFF. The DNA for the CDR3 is TGTGCCAGCAGTTCGACGGGACAGGGATCTGAAAAACTGTTTTTT.

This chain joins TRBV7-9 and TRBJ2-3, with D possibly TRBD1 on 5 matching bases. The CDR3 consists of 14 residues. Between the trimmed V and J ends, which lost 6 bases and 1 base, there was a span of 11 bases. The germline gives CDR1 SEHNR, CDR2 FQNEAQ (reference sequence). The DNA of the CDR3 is TGTGCCAGCAGTTCAGGGCTACGCACAGATACGCAGTATTTT. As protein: CASSSGLRTDTQYF.

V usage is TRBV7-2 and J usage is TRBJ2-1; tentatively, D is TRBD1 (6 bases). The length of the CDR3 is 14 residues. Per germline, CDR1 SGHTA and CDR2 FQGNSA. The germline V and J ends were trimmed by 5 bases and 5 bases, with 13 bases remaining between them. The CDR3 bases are TGTGCCAGCAGCCAGGGGCCAGACGACAATGAGCAGTTCTTC. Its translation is CASSQGPDDNEQFF.

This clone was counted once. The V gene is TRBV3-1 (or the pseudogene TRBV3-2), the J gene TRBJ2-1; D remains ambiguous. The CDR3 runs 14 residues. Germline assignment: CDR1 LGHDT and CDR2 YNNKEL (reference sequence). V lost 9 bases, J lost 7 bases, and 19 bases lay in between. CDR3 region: CASTVSYAQNEQFF. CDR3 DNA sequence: TGTGCCAGTACAGTGTCCTATGCTCAAAATGAGCAGTTCTTC.

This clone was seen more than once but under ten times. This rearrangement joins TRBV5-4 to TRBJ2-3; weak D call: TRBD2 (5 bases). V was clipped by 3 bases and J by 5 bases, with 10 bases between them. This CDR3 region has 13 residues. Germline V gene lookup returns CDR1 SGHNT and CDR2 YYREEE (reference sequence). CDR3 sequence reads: CASSSISEDTQYF. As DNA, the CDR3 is TGTGCCAGCAGCTCGATTAGCGAAGATACGCAGTATTTT.

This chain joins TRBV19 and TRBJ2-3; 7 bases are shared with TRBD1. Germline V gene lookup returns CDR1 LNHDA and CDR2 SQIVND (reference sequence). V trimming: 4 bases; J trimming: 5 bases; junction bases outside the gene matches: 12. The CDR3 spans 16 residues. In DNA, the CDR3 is TGTGCCAGTAGTACCGCAAGACAGGGAAAAGGAGATACGCAGTATTTT. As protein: CASSTARQGKGDTQYF.

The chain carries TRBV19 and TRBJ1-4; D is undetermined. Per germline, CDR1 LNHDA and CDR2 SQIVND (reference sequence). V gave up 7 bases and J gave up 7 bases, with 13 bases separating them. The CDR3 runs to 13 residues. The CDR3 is CASTPNTGEKLFF. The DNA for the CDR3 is TGTGCCAGTACCCCTAATACCGGTGAAAAACTGTTTTTT.

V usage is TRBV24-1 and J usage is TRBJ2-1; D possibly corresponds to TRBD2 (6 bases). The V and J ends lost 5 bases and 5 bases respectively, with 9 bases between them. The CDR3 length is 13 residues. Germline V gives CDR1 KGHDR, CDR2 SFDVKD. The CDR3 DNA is TGTGCCACCAGTGGCGGGATCGACAATGAGCAGTTCTTC. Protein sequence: CATSGGIDNEQFF.

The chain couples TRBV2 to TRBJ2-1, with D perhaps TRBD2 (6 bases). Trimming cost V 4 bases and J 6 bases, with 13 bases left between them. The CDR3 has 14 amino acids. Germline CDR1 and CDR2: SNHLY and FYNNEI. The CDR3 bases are TGTGCCAGCAGTGGCCGATATAGCGGCAATGAGCAGTTCTTC. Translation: CASSGRYSGNEQFF.

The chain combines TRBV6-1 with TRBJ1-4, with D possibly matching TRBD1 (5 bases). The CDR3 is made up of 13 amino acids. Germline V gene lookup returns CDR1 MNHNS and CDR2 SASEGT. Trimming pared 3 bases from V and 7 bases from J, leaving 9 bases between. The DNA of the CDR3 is TGTGCCAGCAGTGACAGGGCCGGTGAAAAACTGTTTTTT. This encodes CASSDRAGEKLFF.

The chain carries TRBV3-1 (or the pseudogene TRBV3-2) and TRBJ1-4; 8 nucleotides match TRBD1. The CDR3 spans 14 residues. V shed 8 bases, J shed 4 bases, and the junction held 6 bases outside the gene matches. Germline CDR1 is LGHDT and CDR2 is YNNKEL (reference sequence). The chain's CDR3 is CASSYRGSNEKLFF. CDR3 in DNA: TGTGCCAGCTCCTACAGGGGGAGTAATGAAAAACTGTTTTTT.